This T cell receptor (beta chain) was identified in a study of blood T cell repertoires in COVID-19 (dated by TCRdb to the early 2020s). As for the study more broadly: Collaborator samples came from the United States, Italy and Spain and covered acute and convalescent phases of COVID-19. The prospective study material was composed of cDNA or gDNA derived from T cells, B-cell-depleted T cells, or PBMCs. Where available, HLA class I and class II types were taken from metadata supplied by the sample provider and were not determined by assay-based typing. A freely available public database, intended as a resource for researchers studying the immune response to SARS-CoV-2, is where the repertoires were released. The dataset comprised deeply sampled blood TCRbeta repertoires from subjects exposed to, actively infected with, or recovered from COVID-19. Samples were obtained from the ongoing ImmuneRACE study (first 160 participants) and from about 1,300 subjects provided by 6 global collaborators. A de-identified subject ID, COVID-19 status, age in years and sex were almost always included in the sample metadata. Results the study describes overall, beyond this receptor: Clinical and demographic metadata were provided uncurated, with the amount varying by source and participant.

This clone was observed a handful of times. The clone's antigen remains unknown. Base qualities are not provided; no much larger clone lies one nucleotide away. From the germline V gene, CDR1 is MNHNS and CDR2 is SASEGT. Clipping removes 2 bases from V and 0 bases from J, with 4 as the unmatched junction base count. Inclusive of the bounding cysteine and phenylalanine, the CDR3 is 15 residues long. Just the 45-base CDR3 DNA is kept, in frame starting at base 1. Participants in the prospective study were enrolled through a virtual design, were aged roughly 18 to 100 years, and lived in about 25 United States geographic areas. In the prospective study, participants were assigned to cohorts based on the clinical history participants reported in a screening survey and a study questionnaire. A participant counted as exposed if, within 2 weeks of entering the study, that participant had been in contact with someone who had a PCR-confirmed or clinician-diagnosed COVID-19 case. Each participant in the prospective study had whole blood, serum and a nasopharyngeal or oropharyngeal swab collected by mobile phlebotomists. Additional blood draws and questionnaires over an approximately 2-month period could optionally be provided by prospective study participants. Before DNA extraction, prospective study blood samples were shipped either frozen or at room temperature.

TCRbeta CDR3 regions were amplified from genomic DNA by means of the immunoSEQ Assay, a bias-controlled multiplex PCR. On the authors' methods: Nucleated cell counts per sample were estimated from amplification of reference gene primers within the assay. To quantify the absolute abundance of each unique TCRbeta CDR3 rearrangement, sequence reads were collapsed and filtered. Productive Simpson clonality was computed per sample as the square root of Simpson's diversity index over productive rearrangements. Here the immuneACCESS table is served through TCRdb, limited to in-frame sequences with V and J called. Missing clones are a known gap in these copies; in checked studies unresolved V genes cover under half, and the rest lacks a known reason. That table gives V, J and clone size, and the DNA gave D and trimming. In all, the sample holds hundreds of thousands of clones, and 80% to 90% of those were seen once. 4.8% of the sample is taken by the ten largest.

The clonotype comes from a woman aged 45-65 years who had been exposed to COVID-19. The receptor chain draws on TRBV6-1 and TRBJ2-7; TRBD2 aligns with 7 central bases. The specimen sequenced was PBMCs or T cells enriched from blood (not recorded which). The CDR3 here reads CASSEIPGGSYEQYF. Read as DNA, the sequence is TGTGCCAGCAGTGAAATCCCGGGGGGCTCCTACGAGCAGTACTTC.